The subject of this entry is one T cell receptor (beta chain). Authors' data handling: Amplification of reference gene primers provided the estimated nucleated cell counts. The data were produced by immunoSEQ multiplex PCR, yet TCRdb's version contains in-frame clones alone and is incomplete. For V, J and clone size, that table is used; D and trimming come from the DNA. The sample has 100,000 or so clones, approximately 80% seen once. These data originate in a study of blood T cell repertoires in COVID-19. Turning to the study itself: Sources were T cells, B-cell-depleted T cells, or PBMCs; the material itself was cDNA or gDNA.

The V gene's germline CDR1 is SGHRS and CDR2 YFSETQ. CDR3 size: 15 residues. Between the trimmed V and J ends, which lost 0 bases and 5 bases, there was a span of 15 bases. Material for sequencing was peripheral blood. The chain recombines TRBV5-1 with TRBJ2-7; tentatively, D is TRBD1 (7 bases). The origin of this receptor is a human donor in a cohort sampled during active COVID-19. The CDR3 coding sequence is TGCGCCAGCAGCTTGGGTCAGGGGGGATTCAACGAGCAGTACTTC. Residues: CASSLGQGGFNEQYF.